This record concerns one TCR beta chain sequence. Its antigen remains unknown. The CDR3 covers 13 residues. CDR1 is SGHRS and CDR2 is YFSETQ in the germline V gene. This sample is drawn from a study of monozygotic twins with inflammatory bowel disease. General study findings and limits: Twin pairs that were concordant did not differ from discordant pairs in repertoire similarity, possibly from limited power.

TCRdb re-analyzed the 5' RACE reads; it lists each CDR3 protein once, without DNA. The table counts roughly 140,000 distinct CDR3 sequences; 2% to 3% lies in the top ten. This rearrangement joins TRBV5-1 to TRBJ2-7; TCRdb designates TRBD1, a call that cannot be tested without DNA. The receptor comes from a human donor with ulcerative colitis or Crohn's disease, or a healthy co-twin of an affected twin (not recorded which). Specimen: blood. The CDR3 is CASSPGTGGEQYF.